A single sample gave rise to the 14 T cell receptor beta chains below, sequenced in a study of blood T cell repertoires in COVID-19. TCRdb keeps only in-frame clones here, not all; method: immunoSEQ multiplex PCR. This repertoire shows about 120,000 clones, roughly 83% found once; its top ten account for about 4%. The sample consisted of peripheral blood. The source of these receptors is a woman over 75 with acute or convalescent COVID-19.

The chain uses TRBV5-4 and TRBJ2-3, with D possibly matching TRBD2 (6 bases). Germline CDR1 reads SGHNT; CDR2 reads YYREEE (reference sequence). This CDR3 has 14 residues. The V gene lost 5 bases and the J gene lost 4 bases, with 14 bases spanning the gap. The CDR3 coding sequence is TGTGCCAGCAGTTACACCCGGAGGGCAGATACGCAGTATTTT. Amino acid sequence: CASSYTRRADTQYF.

The V gene is TRBV6-5, the J gene TRBJ1-1; D is possibly TRBD1 (5 bases). Trimming took off 5 bases at V and 0 bases at J, with 13 bases between the two ends. The CDR3 covers 15 residues. The V gene's germline CDR1 is MNHEY and CDR2 SVGAGI. CDR3 residues: CASSKTELMNTEAFF. The CDR3 nucleotides are TGTGCCAGCAGTAAGACAGAACTCATGAACACTGAAGCTTTCTTT.

The chain recombines TRBV11-3 with TRBJ2-7; the match to TRBD1 covers 12 bases. Germline V CDR1 and CDR2: SGHNT, YENEEA. The CDR3 contains 15 residues. Trimming at V came to 5 bases and at J to 2 bases, leaving 4 bases not matched to a gene. CDR3 bases: TGTGCCAGCAGCGCGGGGACAGGGGGCGCCTACGAGCAGTACTTC. This translates into CASSAGTGGAYEQYF.

V and J are TRBV7-8 and TRBJ1-5; TRBD1 might be the D (5 bases). Trimming stripped 1 base from V and 0 bases from J, with 7 bases between. Germline values: CDR1 SGHVS, CDR2 FQNEAQ. This CDR3 region has 15 residues. This CDR3 reads CASSLGQTSNQPQHF. The CDR3 nucleotides are TGTGCCAGCAGCTTAGGACAGACTAGCAATCAGCCCCAGCATTTT.

This rearrangement joins TRBV11-2 to TRBJ1-6; D remains ambiguous. CDR3 length: 15 residues. Germline-derived CDR1 and CDR2 are SGHAT and FQNNGV. Between the trimmed V and J ends, which lost 4 bases and 4 bases, there was a span of 11 bases. CDR3 nucleotide sequence: TGTGCCAGCAGCTCAACACGGGGTTATAATTCACCCCTCCACTTT. It is translated as CASSSTRGYNSPLHF.

The CDR3 DNA reads TGTGCCAGCAGCGTTCTCCAGGGAGGTCGAGGCGAAAAACTGTTTTTT. It encodes CASSVLQGGRGEKLFF. The V gene is TRBV9, the J gene TRBJ1-4, with a possible D match to TRBD1 (5 bases). The germline gives CDR1 SGDLS, CDR2 YYNGEE. The CDR3 runs 16 residues. V lost 2 bases, J lost 8 bases, and 19 bases lay in between.

The chain carries TRBV19 and TRBJ1-6, with D hard to call. Trimming left V 5 bases short and J 8 bases short, with 10 bases between. The CDR3 contains 13 residues. Germline CDR1 LNHDA, CDR2 SQIVND (reference sequence). The CDR3 sequence is CASSYGEDSPLHF. As DNA, the CDR3 is TGTGCCAGTAGTTACGGGGAGGATTCACCCCTCCACTTT.

This clone was seen a handful of times. The genes are TRBV5-6 and TRBJ1-1, with D perhaps TRBD1 (6 bases). Between the trimmed V and J ends, which lost 4 bases and 3 bases, there was a span of 16 bases. The CDR3 contains 15 residues. Germline assignment: CDR1 SGHDT and CDR2 YYEEEE. For the CDR3, the DNA is TGTGCCAGCAGCCCCCTGGACAGCCCCTACACTGAAGCTTTCTTT. Protein: CASSPLDSPYTEAFF.

This chain joins TRBV29-1 and TRBJ1-1, with TRBD1 matching over 8 bases. Per germline, CDR1 SQVTM and CDR2 ANQGSEA. With 4 bases clipped from V and 9 bases from J, the junction kept 10 bases outside the gene matches. The CDR3 length is 13 residues. The CDR3 loop is CSVVRRGRAKAFF. The DNA of the CDR3 is TGCAGCGTTGTTCGCAGGGGGCGAGCAAAAGCTTTCTTT.

The chain combines TRBV3-1 (or the pseudogene TRBV3-2) with TRBJ2-7; 10 nucleotides line up with TRBD1. The CDR3 has 14 amino acids. The J segment lost 6 bases and the V segment lost 6 bases, leaving 8 bases of the junction unmatched. Per germline, CDR1 LGHDT and CDR2 YNNKEL (reference sequence). In DNA, the CDR3 is TGTGCCAGCAGTTACGGGACAGGGGAGGTCGAGCAGTACTTC. Translated: CASSYGTGEVEQYF.

CDR3 amino acids: CASSSPTGGREKLFF. DNA for the CDR3: TGTGCCAGCAGCTCCCCGACAGGGGGAAGGGAAAAACTGTTTTTT. This sequence joins TRBV7-2 and TRBJ1-4; 9 positions agree with TRBD1. This CDR3 contains 15 residues. Germline-derived CDR1 and CDR2 are SGHTA and FQGNSA. V gave up 4 bases and J gave up 8 bases; unmatched junction bases: 8. The whole variable domain, remainder taken from reference TRBV7-2 and TRBJ1-4, is GAGVSQSPSNKVTEKGKDVELRCDPISGHTALYWYRQSLGQGLEFLIYFQGNSAPDKSGLPSDRFSAERTGGSVSTLTIQRTQQEDSAVYLCASSSPTGGREKLFFGSGTQLSVL.

This clone was detected many times. The chain employs TRBV4-2 and TRBJ2-1; 7 bases agree with TRBD2. V was clipped by 1 base and J by 4 bases; unmatched bases: 4. Germline CDR1 LGHNA, CDR2 YNFKEQ. There are 15 residues in the CDR3. The CDR3 is CASSQGGGGYNEQFF. For the CDR3, the DNA is TGTGCCAGCAGCCAAGGTGGGGGGGGATACAATGAGCAGTTCTTC.

This chain uses TRBV10-3 with TRBJ2-7; D is unresolved. CDR3 length: 11 residues. CDR1 and CDR2 from the germline V gene are ENHRY and SYGVKD. With 6 bases removed from V and 2 bases from J, the gap between germline ends came to 5 bases. The CDR3 loop reads CAIRTAYEQYF. The CDR3 coding sequence is TGTGCCATCAGAACTGCCTACGAGCAGTACTTC.

V is TRBV30 and J is TRBJ2-7; a possible D gene is TRBD2 (5 bases). Trimming removed 5 bases from V and 3 bases from J, with 14 bases in between. Germline V CDR1 and CDR2: GTSNPN, SVGIG (reference sequence). CDR3 length equals 13 residues. CDR3 sequence: CAWEKTGFYEQYF. The CDR3 DNA sequence: TGTGCCTGGGAGAAAACGGGATTCTACGAGCAGTACTTC.